This section outlines one T cell receptor (beta chain) sequence together with its context. Antigen unknown. The libraries of TRB cDNA were prepared using 5' RACE with UMI labels. Each CDR3 protein gets one entry in TCRdb, which reprocessed the 5' RACE reads and gives no DNA. This table holds roughly 8,100 distinct CDR3 sequences. This specimen belongs to a study of CXCR3-negative and CXCR3-positive naive CD8 T cells. Broader study findings: Diversity ran similarly high across both naive subsets but far lower in memory CD8+ cells. Naive CXCR3-positive cells had TRB CDR3s more hydrophobic than those of CXCR3-negative naive cells. Naive cells that were CXCR3-negative or CXCR3-positive used TRBV-TRBJ genes alike, while memory cells diverged.

With a few hundred thousand cells each, the CD8+ T cell subsets were individually sorted in triplicate. Naivety in CD8+ T cells corresponded to a CD45RO-CCR7+CD27+CD95- phenotype. CDR1 is MDHEN and CDR2 is SYDVKM in the germline V gene. The CDR3 covers 15 residues. Sequenced material: naive CXCR3+ CD8+ T cells from blood. Subset indicated: CD45RO-CCR7+CD27+CD95- naive CD8+ T cells expressing CXCR3 (TNR3+). This TCR was sampled from a human donor in good health. Some clones in this sample may be carry-over from other donors' samples. The chain carries TRBV28 and TRBJ2-2; TCRdb's D call of TRBD1 is untestable without DNA. CDR3 sequence reads: CASSLRGLDTGELFF.